This T cell receptor beta chain was obtained from a study of T cell responses to AZD1222 COVID-19 vaccine. The assay was immunoSEQ multiplex PCR, and TCRdb's table has in-frame clones only and misses some. The sample has around 150,000 clones; around 93% are singletons. General study findings and limits: Reportedly, nearly half the spike-specific TCRs target unmutated variant regions. The sample set comprised mostly white British donors with more females, and clonal diversity was possibly underestimated.

As to this clone: The antigen is unknown.

The starting material was peripheral blood, obtained 28 days after the second AZD1222 dose. The TCR was taken from an adult who received the AZD1222 COVID-19 vaccine.

The CDR3 protein is CASSLEGGLREQYF. The CDR3 DNA is TGCGCCAGCTCGTTAGAGGGGGGGCTGAGGGAGCAGTACTTC. The V gene is TRBV5-1, the J gene TRBJ2-7, with a weak D call TRBD2 (7 bases). Germline V gives CDR1 SGHRS, CDR2 YFSETQ. The V end lost 7 bases, the J end lost 7 bases, and 21 bases lay between the germline ends. The CDR3 is made up of 14 amino acids. Based on the CDR3 plus reference TRBV5-1 and TRBJ2-7, the full variable domain is KAGVTQTPRYLIKTRGQQVTLSCSPISGHRSVSWYQQTPGQGLQFLFEYFSETQRNKGNFPGRFSGRQFSNSRSEMNVSTLELGDSALYLCASSLEGGLREQYFGPGTRLTVT.